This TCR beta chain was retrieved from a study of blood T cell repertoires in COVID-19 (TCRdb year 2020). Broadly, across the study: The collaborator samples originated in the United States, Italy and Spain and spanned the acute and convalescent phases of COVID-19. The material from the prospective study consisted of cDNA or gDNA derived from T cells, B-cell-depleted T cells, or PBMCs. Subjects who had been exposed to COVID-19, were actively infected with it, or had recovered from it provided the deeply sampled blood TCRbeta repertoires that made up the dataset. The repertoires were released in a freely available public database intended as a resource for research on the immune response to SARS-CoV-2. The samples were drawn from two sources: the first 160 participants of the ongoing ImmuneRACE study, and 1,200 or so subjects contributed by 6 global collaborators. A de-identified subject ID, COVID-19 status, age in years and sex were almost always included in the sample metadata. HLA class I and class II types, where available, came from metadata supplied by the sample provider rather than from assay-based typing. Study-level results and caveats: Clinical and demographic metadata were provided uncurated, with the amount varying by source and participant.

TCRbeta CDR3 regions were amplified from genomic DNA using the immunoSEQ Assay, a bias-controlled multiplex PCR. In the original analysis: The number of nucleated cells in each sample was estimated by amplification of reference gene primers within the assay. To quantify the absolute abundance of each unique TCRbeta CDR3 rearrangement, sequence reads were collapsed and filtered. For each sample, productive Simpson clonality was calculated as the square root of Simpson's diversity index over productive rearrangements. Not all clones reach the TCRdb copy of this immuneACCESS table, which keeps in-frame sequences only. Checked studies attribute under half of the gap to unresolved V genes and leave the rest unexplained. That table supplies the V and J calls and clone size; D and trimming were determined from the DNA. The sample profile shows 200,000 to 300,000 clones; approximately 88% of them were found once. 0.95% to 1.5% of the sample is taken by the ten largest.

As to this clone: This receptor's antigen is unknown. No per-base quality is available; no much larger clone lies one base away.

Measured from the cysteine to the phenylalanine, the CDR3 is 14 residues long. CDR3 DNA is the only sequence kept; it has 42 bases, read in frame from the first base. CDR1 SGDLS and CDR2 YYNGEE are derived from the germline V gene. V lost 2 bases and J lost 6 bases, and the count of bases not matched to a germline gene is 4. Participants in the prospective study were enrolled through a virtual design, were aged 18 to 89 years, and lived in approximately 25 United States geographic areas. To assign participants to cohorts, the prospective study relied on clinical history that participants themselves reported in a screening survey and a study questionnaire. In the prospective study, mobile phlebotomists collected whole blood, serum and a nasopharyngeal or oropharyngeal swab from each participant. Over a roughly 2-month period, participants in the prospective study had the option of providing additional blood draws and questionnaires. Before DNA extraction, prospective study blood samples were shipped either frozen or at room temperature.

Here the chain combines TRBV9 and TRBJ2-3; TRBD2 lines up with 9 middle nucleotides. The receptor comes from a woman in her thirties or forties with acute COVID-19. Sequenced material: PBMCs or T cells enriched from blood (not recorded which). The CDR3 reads CASSVSSGMDTQYF. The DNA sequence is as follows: TGTGCCAGCAGCGTGTCTAGCGGGATGGATACGCAGTATTTT.